A single sample is the source of the 22 T cell receptor beta chains below, sequenced in a study of metastatic and nonmetastatic thyroid tumors. Thyroid surgery was performed in patients who had received no treatment beforehand. TCRdb reassembled clones from the PCR reads with MiXCR. Among about 20,000 clones listed, 22% were seen once. Material for sequencing was tumor tissue. These receptors were collected from a male donor with papillary thyroid cancer or a benign thyroid nodule (not recorded which). Some clones in this sample may be carry-over from other donors' samples.

This clone was counted many times. This sequence joins TRBV6-2 or TRBV6-3 and TRBJ2-1; D possibly corresponds to TRBD1 (6 bases). This CDR3 has 13 amino acids. Trimming shortened V by 2 bases and J by 5 bases, and 7 bases separated the two germline ends. Looked up from germline, CDR1 is MNHEY and CDR2 is SVGEGT. This CDR3 reads CASSYRDNNEQFF. As DNA, the CDR3 is TGTGCCAGCAGTTACAGGGACAACAATGAGCAGTTCTTC.

This clone was detected ten times or more. This sequence joins TRBV7-6 and TRBJ2-7, with TRBD2 matching 12 bases. J lost 4 bases, V lost 5 bases, and 3 bases had no gene match. Per germline, CDR1 SGHVS and CDR2 FNYEAQ. The CDR3 totals 14 residues. The CDR3 bases are TGTGCCAGCAGCGTAGGGACTAGCGGGTACGAGCAGTACTTC. It codes for CASSVGTSGYEQYF.

This clone occurred many times. CDR3 coding DNA: TGTGCCAGCAGCTTACGTCGGACAGGGAAGGGGTACACTGAAGCTTTCTTT. It is translated as CASSLRRTGKGYTEAFF. This chain links TRBV5-6 with TRBJ1-1; 8 bases align to TRBD1. The CDR3 has 17 amino acids. Germline V lookup: CDR1 SGHDT, CDR2 YYEEEE. V was clipped by 2 bases and J by 3 bases; unmatched bases: 12.

This clone was recorded at least ten times. The chain couples TRBV29-1 to TRBJ2-1, with TRBD2 as a possible D gene (5 bases). CDR1 and CDR2 (germline): SQVTM, ANQGSEA. The CDR3 has 13 residues. The V end was cut by 2 bases, the J end by 4 bases, with 9 bases between. The chain's CDR3 is CSVESWTYNEQFF. The CDR3 DNA follows: TGCAGCGTTGAAAGTTGGACTTACAATGAGCAGTTCTTC.

Of note for this clone: One end of the junction varies from germline; a read error may be responsible. The chain carries TRBV4-2 and TRBJ2-5; D is uncertain. The CDR3 loop spans 14 amino acids. The germline gives CDR1 LGHNA, CDR2 YNFKEQ. The CDR3 loop reads CTSSQDFGEETQYF. The CDR3 nucleotides read TGTACCAGCAGCCAAGATTTCGGTGAAGAGACCCAGTACTTC.

This clone was recorded many times. The V call is TRBV27, the J call TRBJ1-6; D is perhaps TRBD1 (6 bases). Germline CDR1 and CDR2: MNHEY and SMNVEV (reference sequence). The CDR3 covers 16 residues. Trimming left V 2 bases short and J 8 bases short, with 16 bases between. CDR3 protein: CASSLGRGARDSPLHF. In nucleotides, the CDR3 is TGTGCCAGCAGTTTAGGCCGGGGGGCGCGGGATTCACCCCTCCACTTT.

This clone was seen a few times. This may be a read error: a much more frequent sequence differs by one nucleotide. J is TRBJ1-1 and V is TRBV15; D unresolved. From germline, CDR1 is LNHNV and CDR2 YYDKDF (reference sequence). The CDR3 has 13 residues. The DNA of the CDR3 is TGTTCCACCAACAGCAGATTGAACACTGAAGCTTTCTTT. Amino acid sequence: CSTNSRLNTEAFF.

Points on this clone: The junction departs from germline at one end; a sequencing error may be responsible. V is TRBV7-9 and J is TRBJ2-5; D gene unclear. CDR3 size: 14 residues. Germline CDR1 reads SEHNR; CDR2 reads FQNEAQ (reference sequence). In DNA, the CDR3 is TGTGCCAGCAGCTTAGAGGGCAGGCAAGATACCCAGTACTTC. Its protein is CASSLEGRQDTQYF.

This clone showed up many times. This chain joins TRBV6-6 and TRBJ1-1; D is uncertain. Trimming took 0 bases from V and 5 from J, leaving 10 bases between them. From germline, CDR1 is MNHNY and CDR2 SVGAGI (reference sequence). This CDR3 comprises 14 residues. DNA for the CDR3: TGTGCCAGCAGTTACTCCCGCGGGCAGACTGAAGCTTTCTTT. Protein product: CASSYSRGQTEAFF.

In its sample, this clone was seen many times. The chain links TRBV19 to TRBJ1-2; D is unresolved. V shed 10 bases and J shed 5 bases, with 8 bases lying between them. The length of the CDR3 is 10 residues. Germline values: CDR1 LNHDA, CDR2 SQIVND (reference sequence). Written as DNA, the CDR3 is TGTGCCACTTGGACGTATGGCTACACCTTC. This gives the protein CATWTYGYTF.

The chain recombines TRBV27 with TRBJ2-2; 8 bases are a match to TRBD1. J was trimmed by 4 bases and V by 10 bases; bases with no gene match: 5. The CDR3 is 13 amino acids. In germline, CDR1 is MNHEY, CDR2 SMNVEV (reference sequence). CDR3 nucleotide sequence: TGTGCCATTACGACAGGGGTCACCGGGGAGCTGTTTTTT. It codes for CAITTGVTGELFF.

This clone was picked up many times. The V gene is TRBV20-1, the J gene TRBJ2-7; D remains unclear. CDR3 length: 11 amino acids. The V gene lost 3 bases and the J gene lost 7 bases, with 10 bases spanning the gap. CDR1 DFQATT and CDR2 SNEGSKA come from the germline V gene (reference sequence). DNA for the CDR3: TGCAGTGCTAGTGGAAGCAGGGAGCAGTACTTC. This encodes CSASGSREQYF.

In its sample, this clone was seen many times. The chain recombines TRBV6-1 with TRBJ2-1; 9 bases line up with TRBD2. After removal of 2 bases from V and 1 base from J, the junction contained 0 bases not matched to a gene. The CDR3 is 15 residues long. The germline V gene has CDR1 MNHNS and CDR2 SASEGT. The chain's CDR3 is CASSELAGSYNEQFF. DNA for the CDR3: TGTGCCAGCAGTGAACTAGCGGGATCCTACAATGAGCAGTTCTTC.

This clone was found many times. The J gene is TRBJ2-7, the V gene TRBV5-1; either TRBD1 or TRBD2 may supply D (5 bases each). V lost 5 bases to trimming and J lost 0 bases, with 15 bases between them. The CDR3 covers 15 residues. Germline V CDR1 and CDR2: SGHRS, YFSETQ. The CDR3 region has the DNA TGCGCCAGCAGTCTGGGGGACCCAAACTCCTACGAGCAGTACTTC. This gives the protein CASSLGDPNSYEQYF.

At least ten counts were recorded for this clone. J is TRBJ1-1 and V is TRBV20-1; perhaps TRBD1 as D (5 bases). From germline, CDR1 is DFQATT and CDR2 SNEGSKA (reference sequence). V dropped 0 bases and J dropped 1 base, with 12 bases sitting between them. The CDR3 loop spans 15 amino acids. The CDR3 sequence is CSARDSGRENTEAFF. The CDR3 DNA follows: TGCAGTGCTAGAGACTCAGGCAGGGAGAACACTGAAGCTTTCTTT.

This clone qualifies as medium-sized. The chain carries TRBV6-5 and TRBJ1-2; 9 bases map to TRBD1. Looked up from germline, CDR1 is MNHEY and CDR2 is SVGAGI. This CDR3 has 16 amino acids. V was clipped by 5 bases and J by 6 bases; unmatched bases: 13. Written as DNA, the CDR3 is TGTGCCAGCAGTATCTCGATGACACAGGGGGCTGATGGCTACACCTTC. Amino acid sequence: CASSISMTQGADGYTF.

This clone has ten or more counts. Distinct nucleotide sequences in the sample also encode this CDR3. The CDR3 protein is CATSSGAQNQPQHF. CDR3 coding DNA: TGTGCCACCAGTTCCGGGGCACAAAATCAGCCCCAGCATTTT. This rearrangement joins TRBV24-1 to TRBJ1-5; tentative D call: TRBD1 (5 bases). The germline V and J ends were trimmed by 6 bases and 4 bases, with 12 bases remaining between them. Germline loops: CDR1 KGHDR, CDR2 SFDVKD. The CDR3 has 14 residues.

This clone appeared many times. This specimen includes other DNA sequences encoding the same CDR3. The chain carries TRBV20-1 and TRBJ1-5, with D perhaps TRBD1 (5 bases). Trimming removed 4 bases at V and 7 bases at J, with 11 bases between. The germline CDR1 and CDR2 sequences are DFQATT and SNEGSKA (reference sequence). The CDR3 length is 12 residues. The DNA for the CDR3 is TGCAGTGCTACCCCCGGGGACCAGCCCCAGCATTTT. The encoded protein is CSATPGDQPQHF.

In its sample, this clone ranks as medium-sized. The rearrangement uses TRBV24-1 and TRBJ2-2; D is perhaps TRBD1 (5 bases). The CDR3 runs to 17 residues. Trimming took 4 bases from V and 1 from J, leaving 15 bases between them. Germline lookup yields CDR1 KGHDR and CDR2 SFDVKD. The CDR3 loop is CATSDHLQAMNTGELFF. The CDR3, as DNA: TGTGCCACCAGTGACCACCTACAGGCGATGAACACCGGGGAGCTGTTTTTT.

This clone was observed at least ten times. The chain has TRBV20-1 and TRBJ2-1, with D unresolved. Germline lookup yields CDR1 DFQATT and CDR2 SNEGSKA (reference sequence). V was pared by 4 bases and J by 4 bases, with 14 bases between. This CDR3 comprises 14 residues. The CDR3 sequence: CSANEMFGYNEQFF. DNA of the CDR3: TGCAGTGCTAACGAAATGTTCGGGTACAATGAGCAGTTCTTC.

This clone was observed a handful of times. The chain is built from TRBV28 and TRBJ2-1; D gene ambiguous. The CDR3 is 11 residues long. CDR1 MDHEN and CDR2 SYDVKM come from the germline V gene. Deletions cut 4 bases from V and 15 bases from J, with 13 bases between. The DNA for the CDR3 is TGTGCCAGCAGTTCCCCATACATTACGTTCTTC. It codes for CASSSPYITFF. Drawing the rest from reference TRBV28 and TRBJ2-1, the complete variable domain is DVKVTQSSRYLVKRTGEKVFLECVQDMDHENMFWYRQDPGLGLRLIYFSYDVKMKEKGDIPEGYSVSREKKERFSLILESASTNQTSMYLCASSSPYITFFGPGTRLTVL.

Ten or more counts support this clone. The chain joins TRBV12-3 or TRBV12-4 to TRBJ2-6; D is ambiguous. The CDR3 contains 14 residues. Trimming stripped 6 bases from V and 1 base from J, with 7 bases between. CDR3 sequence: CASRGVSGANVLTF. The CDR3 DNA reads TGTGCCAGCAGGGGCGTTTCTGGGGCCAACGTCCTGACTTTC.